The 4 T cell receptor beta chains below all came from one sample that was sequenced in a study of blood T cell repertoires in COVID-19. Generated by immunoSEQ multiplex PCR, the TCRdb table keeps only in-frame clones and is missing some. The sample comprises fewer than 350,000 clones, 80% to 90% of which are singletons, and around 13% rests with the top ten. The specimen sequenced was peripheral blood. The receptors here all came from a woman in her sixties or seventies with COVID-19, enrolled during active disease.

V gene TRBV28 combines with J gene TRBJ1-5, with 8 bases identical to TRBD1. CDR1 and CDR2 from the germline V gene are MDHEN and SYDVKM. The CDR3 is 15 residues long. J lost 8 bases, V lost 2 bases, and 8 bases had no gene match. The CDR3 loop reads CASSLPAGGGEPQHF. The CDR3 DNA sequence: TGTGCCAGCAGTTTACCCGCAGGGGGCGGGGAGCCCCAGCATTTT.

The genes are TRBV4-2 and TRBJ1-2; D is uncertain. V lost 3 bases and J lost 3, with 8 bases in between. This CDR3 contains 13 residues. Germline lookup yields CDR1 LGHNA and CDR2 YNFKEQ. As DNA, the CDR3 is TGTGCCAGCAGCCAGGGCGTTGACTATGGCTACACCTTC. As protein: CASSQGVDYGYTF.

This chain links TRBV5-1 with TRBJ1-1, with 12 bases that match TRBD1. This CDR3 comprises 16 residues. CDR1 is SGHRS and CDR2 is YFSETQ in the germline V gene. The trim removed 1 base at V and 4 bases at J, leaving 5 bases unmatched. The CDR3 DNA reads as TGCGCCAGCAGCTTGCTTTCGGGACAGGGGGCCACTGAAGCTTTCTTT. This translates into CASSLLSGQGATEAFF.

The chain is built from TRBV3-1 (or the pseudogene TRBV3-2) and TRBJ2-1; 12 bases are a match to TRBD1. Germline-derived CDR1 and CDR2 are LGHDT and YNNKEL (reference sequence). The V gene end was trimmed by 7 bases and the J gene end by 5 bases; junction bases not matched to a gene: 9. The CDR3 has 16 residues. In nucleotides, the CDR3 is TGTGCCAGCAACGAGTTGGGGACAGGGGGCAACAATGAGCAGTTCTTC. Translated, it gives CASNELGTGGNNEQFF.